The rows below give T cell receptor beta chains drawn from one sample of a study of liver allograft versus peripheral blood T cells. MiXCR was run by TCRdb on the reads, yielding one entry per CDR3 protein. The table shows thousands of distinct CDR3 sequences, with 15% to 20% occurring only once. These receptors came from a human patient who had a liver transplant. Some T cells may be the graft donor's. CDR3s include the opening cysteine and the closing phenylalanine or tryptophan.

TRBV6-6 | CASGRTVNYGYTF
TRBV27 | CASSSRDGQPQHF
TRBV6-2/TRBV6-3 | CASSYPTELNTEAFF
TRBV19 | CASTTPRLAGGSNTGELFF
TRBV13 | CASSSPGLGQFF
TRBV7-9 | CASTTHPGTDFYGYTF
TRBV5-4 | CASSPSGPFLSNEQFF
TRBV5-6 | CASSLSAVVRYTF
TRBV19 | CATRGGGGEAFF
TRBV27 | CASSLSISGTGADGYTF
TRBV15 | CATRVTGMEDEAFF
TRBV12-3/TRBV12-4 | CASSLGDSNQPQHF
TRBV6-2/TRBV6-3 | CASSYWGDQPQHF
TRBV27 | CASSLAGLYEQYF
TRBV10-3 | CAISESQGGAYEQYF
TRBV15 | CATSREGVRGLLGTGELFF
TRBV5-4 | CARSRANEQFF
TRBV27 | CASSPRSGAHQPQHF
TRBV27 | CASSFGRNYEQYF
TRBV6-5 | CASSSDGTNEKLFF
TRBV7-9 | CASSLNAIRDGYTF
TRBV6-1 | CASRGGGNNEQFF
TRBV9 | CASSVATASGYGYTF
TRBV12-3/TRBV12-4 | CASSLNGQTYEQYF
TRBV6-5 | CASSPGRGANTEAFF
TRBV13 | CASRSSGQGAREAFF
TRBV6-5 | CASSFPDGYLCYGYTF
TRBV5-5 | CASSGGTVGLNYGYTF
TRBV6-6 | CASSYRLRSQEDGYTF
TRBV6-5 | CASSPPRDSLNYGYTF
TRBV27 | CARRDWNTGELFF
TRBV6-5 | CAIAADLGTEAFF
TRBV14 | CASSQAEGGEAFF
TRBV27 | CASSSEASEQYF
TRBV2 | CASKTQKSYYGYTF
TRBV6-1 | CASTLASGGKSEQYF
TRBV6-1 | CASSERGVNEKLFF
TRBV20-1 | CSASAPRDREVYGYTF
TRBV6-1 | CASSPLIYTF
TRBV12-3/TRBV12-4 | CASSPYYSGNTIYF
TRBV27 | CASSLSGRHEQYF
TRBV7-2 | CASSLAAGGLSSYNSPLHF
TRBV29-1 | CSVLRRDRYGYTF
TRBV19 | CASSWTGSHEQYF
TRBV7-9 | CASSLLGTEQFF
TRBV9 | CASSVVSGGVNEQFF
TRBV27 | CASSYRGWDTEAFF
TRBV7-9 | CASSTSPHIYTF
TRBV7-3 | CASSLDSDYGYTF
TRBV15 | CATSFEGATQYF
TRBV6-2/TRBV6-3 | CASSTLFGSNQPQHF
TRBV9 | CASSTTGAEQYF
TRBV5-4 | CASSLVLAGALGTQYF
TRBV28 | CASSLVTPGPSSPLHF
TRBV27 | CASSLLGASGNTIYF